The 15 T cell receptor beta chains below come from one sample, sequenced in a study of cytomegalovirus exposure and HLA in healthy donors. Clones were sequenced by immunoSEQ multiplex PCR, and TCRdb holds only the in-frame ones, with some missing. The table has roughly 330,000 clones, roughly 87% seen once. The source material was PBMCs. The source of these receptors is a woman between 25 and 40 years old in good health and CMV-seropositive.

The chain is built from TRBV18 and TRBJ2-5; possible D gene TRBD2, 7 bases. This CDR3 is built from 15 residues. Germline V gives CDR1 KGHSH, CDR2 LQKENI. Trimming left V 1 base short and J 5 bases short, with 14 bases between. CDR3 sequence (DNA): TGTGCCAGCTCACCACTCCGGGGGGCTTGGGAGACCCAGTACTTC. Its translation is CASSPLRGAWETQYF.

The chain employs TRBV13 and TRBJ2-5; 7 nucleotides agree with TRBD1. Looked up from germline, CDR1 is PRHDT and CDR2 is FYEKMQ (reference sequence). V shed 3 bases, J shed 0 bases, and the junction held 1 base outside the gene matches. This CDR3 is 14 amino acids long. CDR3 sequence: CASSFGQDQETQYF. CDR3 coding DNA: TGTGCCAGCAGCTTTGGACAGGACCAAGAGACCCAGTACTTC.

The chain is built from TRBV5-6 and TRBJ2-7; no clear D gene. The CDR3 length is 12 residues. The V end was cut by 4 bases, the J end by 6 bases, with 11 bases between. Germline lookup yields CDR1 SGHDT and CDR2 YYEEEE. The CDR3 spells CASSPGALEQYF. In nucleotides, the CDR3 is TGTGCCAGCAGCCCGGGTGCGCTCGAGCAGTACTTC.

The chain joins TRBV7-8 to TRBJ2-2; 12 nucleotides align to TRBD2. Germline lookup yields CDR1 SGHVS and CDR2 FQNEAQ. Trimming at V came to 3 bases and at J to 5 bases, leaving 13 bases not matched to a gene. The CDR3 sequence is 19 residues long. The CDR3 spells CASSFPLTSGGAKTGELFF. As DNA, the CDR3 is TGTGCCAGCAGCTTTCCCTTGACTAGCGGGGGAGCCAAAACCGGGGAGCTGTTTTTT.

The rearrangement uses TRBV5-4 and TRBJ1-4; 10 bases align to TRBD1. The germline CDR1 and CDR2 sequences are SGHNT and YYREEE (reference sequence). V trimming: 2 bases; J trimming: 6 bases; junction bases outside the gene matches: 4. The CDR3 contains 15 residues. Here the CDR3 reads CASSFRTGGHEKLFF. In DNA, the CDR3 is TGTGCCAGCAGCTTTAGGACAGGGGGACATGAAAAACTGTTTTTT.

The chain has TRBV28 and TRBJ1-2, with D uncertain. Germline V gene sequence: CDR1 MDHEN, CDR2 SYDVKM. The CDR3 has 11 amino acids. V was trimmed by 9 bases and J by 7 bases, leaving 12 bases between them. CDR3 loop: CASRIQFGYTF. The CDR3 bases are TGTGCCAGTAGAATCCAGTTTGGCTACACCTTC.

The chain uses TRBV5-1 and TRBJ1-1; D is ambiguous. The V end lost 0 bases, the J end lost 4 bases, and 10 bases lay between the germline ends. Germline lookup yields CDR1 SGHRS and CDR2 YFSETQ. This CDR3 is 14 amino acids long. The CDR3 is CASSLAGQITEAFF. DNA for the CDR3: TGCGCCAGCAGCTTGGCCGGGCAGATCACTGAAGCTTTCTTT.

J is TRBJ1-1 and V is TRBV12-5; tentatively, D is TRBD1 (6 bases). V shed 0 bases and J shed 5 bases, with 13 bases lying between them. The germline V gene has CDR1 LGHNT and CDR2 FRNRAP. The CDR3 loop spans 15 amino acids. CDR3 nucleotides: TGTGCTAGTGGTTTGGTGACGGGGGCCATGACTGAAGCTTTCTTT. This sequence encodes CASGLVTGAMTEAFF.

V and J are TRBV28 and TRBJ2-7, with a tentative D call TRBD1 (5 bases). This CDR3 is 13 amino acids long. Trimming took 6 bases from V and 3 from J, leaving 12 bases between them. Germline CDR1 and CDR2: MDHEN and SYDVKM. In nucleotides, the CDR3 is TGTGCCAGCAGCGACAGCCAGGTCTACGAGCAGTACTTC. Encoded protein: CASSDSQVYEQYF.

V is TRBV11-2 and J is TRBJ1-3, with D uncertain. V was clipped by 2 bases and J by 4 bases, with 15 bases between them. Per the germline V gene, CDR1 is SGHAT and CDR2 is FQNNGV. This CDR3 has 16 amino acids. The CDR3: CASSLRSAGYGNTIYF. The CDR3 DNA reads as TGTGCCAGCAGCTTACGTTCCGCTGGTTACGGAAACACCATATATTTT.

The CDR3 coding sequence is TGTGCCAGCAGTTCCGTGCAGGGCCCATACGAGCAGTACTTC. It translates to CASSSVQGPYEQYF. The rearrangement joins TRBV7-9 to TRBJ2-7, with a possible D match to TRBD1 (5 bases). The CDR3 spans 14 residues. The V gene's germline CDR1 is SEHNR and CDR2 FQNEAQ (reference sequence). V dropped 6 bases and J dropped 4 bases, with 16 bases sitting between them.

The chain employs TRBV5-6 and TRBJ2-7, with D possibly being TRBD1 (6 bases). CDR3 length: 15 residues. V was shortened by 2 bases and J by 0 bases, with 12 bases between the two germline ends. Germline values: CDR1 SGHDT, CDR2 YYEEEE. CDR3 in amino acids: CASSFSRQDSYEQYF. CDR3 coding DNA: TGTGCCAGCAGCTTCTCCAGACAGGACTCCTACGAGCAGTACTTC. Looking up the rest from reference TRBV5-6 and TRBJ2-7 gives the full variable domain: DAGVTQSPTHLIKTRGQQVTLRCSPKSGHDTVSWYQQALGQGPQFIFQYYEEEERQRGNFPDRFSGHQFPNYSSELNVNALLLGDSALYLCASSFSRQDSYEQYFGPGTRLTVT.

The genes are TRBV7-2 and TRBJ2-7, with TRBD2 matching over 11 bases. Germline V gene lookup returns CDR1 SGHTA and CDR2 FQGNSA. The V gene end was trimmed by 3 bases and the J gene end by 5 bases; junction bases not matched to a gene: 6. The CDR3 has 15 residues. The DNA of the CDR3 is TGTGCCAGCAGCTTTTCACTAGCGGGAGAGGACGAGCAGTACTTC. Translation: CASSFSLAGEDEQYF.

V gene TRBV11-2 combines with J gene TRBJ2-2, with D unresolved. Germline V lookup: CDR1 SGHAT, CDR2 FQNNGV. Trimming removed 5 bases at V and 1 base at J, with 5 bases between. The CDR3 covers 13 residues. The CDR3, as DNA: TGTGCCAGCAGCCCCCAGAACACCGGGGAGCTGTTTTTT. Its translation is CASSPQNTGELFF.

V and J are TRBV30 and TRBJ2-2, with TRBD2 as a possible D gene (6 bases). V lost 0 bases and J lost 7, with 12 bases in between. Germline V lookup: CDR1 GTSNPN, CDR2 SVGIG (reference sequence). The CDR3 totals 14 residues. In nucleotides, the CDR3 is TGTGCCTGGAGTGTACGCCAGGGAGGCGGGGAGCTGTTTTTT. This gives the protein CAWSVRQGGGELFF.